The 7 T cell receptor beta chains in this list originate from one sample, sequenced in a study of tumor-infiltrating lymphocytes in primary liver carcinoma (dated by TCRdb to between 2016 and 2019). Total RNA and DNA were co-extracted from approximately 20-30 mg of bulk tissue with the AllPrep DNA/RNA mini kit, without cell sorting. The run used an Illumina HiSeq 2500. Starting from about 500 ng total RNA, TCRbeta-specific cDNA was produced by reverse transcription with a constant-region primer and ProtoScript II reverse transcriptase. Three nested multiplex PCR rounds, following a slightly modified ARM-PCR procedure, were used to build the TCRbeta libraries. The first two PCR rounds used multiplex TRBV1-TRBV30 forward primers with a Cbeta reverse primer, each for 10 cycles. TCRdb trimmed public reads at Q25 via fastp, called clones via MiXCR and kept in-frame beta chains. Every entry covers one CDR3 protein and lists the most common genes and DNA from its rows. Recorded for this sample are just over 30,000 distinct CDR3 sequences; about 71% of them occurred a single time. The top ten clonotypes cover 25% to 35% of the sample.

Input material: liver tumor tissue from sampling region 3. The cell subset or site label for this specimen denotes: tumor region T3, left-lateral pole. Receptors were obtained from a woman aged 30 to 39 with primary liver carcinoma and hepatitis B virus infection.

In regard to this clonotype: An end of the junction does not agree with germline; a read error may underlie this. The V and J genes are TRBV4-3 and TRBJ2-2, with 9 bases that match TRBD2. Germline V gene lookup returns CDR1 LGHNA and CDR2 YSLEER. This CDR3 spans 16 amino acids. CDR3 protein: CASSKGRAGGPGELFF. In nucleotides, the CDR3 is TGCGCGAGCAGCAAAGGGAGAGCGGGAGGTCCAGGGGAGCTGTTTTTT.

Only one count was recorded for this clonotype. A read error may explain this, as a much larger clone is one base away. J is TRBJ1-4 and V is TRBV6-5; D is uncertain. The CDR3 covers 14 residues. Trimming took 10 bases from V and 0 from J, leaving 12 bases between them. Germline V gives CDR1 MNHEY, CDR2 SVGAGI. Written as DNA, the CDR3 is TGTGCCATCAGCCGGGGAACAACTAATGAAAAACTGTTTTTT. Translating it yields CAISRGTTNEKLFF.

This clonotype was found once. Without the conserved terminal phenylalanine or tryptophan, this CDR3 likely stems from a read error. The chain has TRBV11-2 and TRBJ1-5; the match to TRBD1 covers 7 bases. CDR3 length: 14 amino acids. Per the germline V gene, CDR1 is SGHAT and CDR2 is FQNNGV. Trimming removed 3 bases from V and 10 bases from J; junction bases left unmatched: 9. CDR3 nucleotides: TGTGCCAGCAGCTTCACAGGGGATGGTCAACCCCAGCATTCT. Its translation is CASSFTGDGQPQHS.

This chain connects TRBV11-2 to TRBJ2-7; 12 bases match TRBD2. Per germline, CDR1 SGHAT and CDR2 FQNNGV. The CDR3 extends over 14 amino acids. The CDR3 reads CATSQTSGSSEQYF. As DNA, the CDR3 is TGTGCTACCAGCCAGACTAGCGGGAGTAGTGAGCAGTACTTC.

This clonotype was seen a few times. Here the CDR3 reads CASSSSASLGGYTF. DNA of the CDR3: TGTGCTAGTAGCTCTTCAGCGTCCTTGGGAGGCTACACCTTC. The chain recombines TRBV11-1 with TRBJ1-2, with D hard to call. The CDR3 extends over 14 amino acids. Per the germline V gene, CDR1 is SGHAT and CDR2 is FQDESV (reference sequence).

On this clonotype itself: A single base separates this from a much larger clone, so it may be a read error. CDR3 loop: CASRYSGTAFHEQYF. The CDR3 nucleotides read TGTGCCAGCAGATACTCGGGGACAGCGTTCCACGAGCAGTACTTC. The chain recombines TRBV6-6 with TRBJ2-7, with 7 bases fitting TRBD1. The CDR3 sequence is 15 residues long. Germline V gives CDR1 MNHNY, CDR2 SVGAGI (reference sequence).

A word on this clonotype: This may be a read error: a much more frequent sequence differs by one nucleotide. This chain links TRBV4-1 with TRBJ1-1; D call uncertain. CDR1 is MGHRA, CDR2 YSYEKL, per germline. The CDR3 has 16 residues. In DNA form, the CDR3 reads TGCGCCAGCAGCCAAGATCGCAGGCCCCTGAACACTGAAGCTGTCTTT. It translates to CASSQDRRPLNTEAVF.